What follows is one T cell receptor beta chain and its context. Antigen: not known. A junction end diverges from the germline sequence, so it may reflect a read error. The CDR3 totals 15 residues. Germline V gene lookup returns CDR1 SSHAT and CDR2 FNYEAQ (reference sequence). CMV status came from CD4+ IFNgamma after overnight CMV lysate stimulation. Cells stained for CD3, CD4, CD8, CD45RA, CD27 and viability were sorted into four CD45RA/CD27 subsets. These data come from a study of naive and memory T cell subsets. An equimolar mix of two oligonucleotides served as the beta constant-region primer for TRBC1 and TRBC2. Four rounds of PCR amplified the ligated cDNA using nested alpha and beta constant-region primers plus SP2. TCRdb passed the UMI-ligation and nested PCR reads through MiXCR, listing each CDR3 protein once. The sample lists roughly 150,000 distinct CDR3 sequences; about 20% were seen once.

General study findings and limits: Naive repertoires, especially CD8, held a few larger clonotypes, possibly memory cells re-expressing CD45RA. Over 95% of naive TCR sequences appeared only once after error correction, unlike memory subsets.

The rearrangement uses TRBV7-7 and TRBJ2-2; TRBD2 matches at 8 bases. The receptor was derived from a human donor in good health. Sequencing was performed on naive CD4+ T cells from blood. The CDR3 loop reads CASSSGTRNTGELFF. Here the CDR3 DNA reads TGTGCTAGCAGCTCCGGGACTAGGAACACCGGGGAGCTGTTTTTT.